Each of the 20 T cell receptor beta chains below was sequenced from the same sample in a study of blood T cell repertoires in COVID-19. The method was immunoSEQ multiplex PCR; TCRdb's version includes in-frame clones alone and lacks a portion of them. This table holds fewer than 150,000 clones, around 78% found once. The sequenced sample was peripheral blood. Every receptor here comes from a human donor in a cohort sampled during active COVID-19.

J is TRBJ2-3 and V is TRBV21-1; no check of the table's D call, TRBD2, against the DNA was made. TRBV21-1 is a pseudogene locus. The CDR3 has 16 residues. The CDR3 nucleotides are TGTGCCAGCAGCAAAGCAGGAGGGTCTGGCACAGATACGCAGTATTTT. Translating it yields CASSKAGGSGTDTQYF.

In this sample, this clone turned up a few times. The chain recombines TRBV2 with TRBJ1-3; perhaps TRBD1 as D (5 bases). Trimming stripped 7 bases from V and 0 bases from J, with 10 bases between. Germline V gives CDR1 SNHLY, CDR2 FYNNEI. CDR3 length equals 14 residues. The CDR3: CASTVTASGNTIYF. In nucleotides, the CDR3 is TGTGCCAGCACTGTGACAGCCTCTGGAAACACCATATATTTT.

The V gene is TRBV9, the J gene TRBJ1-4; D is unresolved. CDR3 length equals 17 residues. The V end lost 4 bases, the J end lost 5 bases, and 21 bases lay between the germline ends. CDR1 SGDLS and CDR2 YYNGEE come from the germline V gene. CDR3 amino acids: CASSPRSARASNEKLFF. In DNA form, the CDR3 reads TGTGCCAGCAGCCCACGTAGCGCAAGGGCATCCAATGAAAAACTGTTTTTT. Complete variable domain (other parts from reference TRBV9 and TRBJ1-4): DSGVTQTPKHLITATGQRVTLRCSPRSGDLSVYWYQQSLDQGLQFLIQYYNGEERAKGNILERFSAQQFPDLHSELNLSSLELGDSALYFCASSPRSARASNEKLFFGSGTQLSVL.

The rearrangement joins TRBV4-1 to TRBJ2-4; TRBD1 is a possible D gene (6 bases). This CDR3 has 17 residues. Germline V gene sequence: CDR1 MGHRA, CDR2 YSYEKL. V lost 5 bases and J 2 bases, leaving 19 bases between the germline ends. The CDR3 region is CASSSGFTGPPKNIQYF. Here the CDR3 DNA reads TGCGCCAGCAGCTCGGGTTTTACAGGGCCCCCCAAAAACATTCAGTACTTC.

CDR3 coding DNA: TGTGCCAGCTCCACAGGGGGCTACGAGCAGTACTTC. Translating gives CASSTGGYEQYF. This chain connects TRBV18 to TRBJ2-7, with TRBD1 matching 8 bases. Germline V lookup: CDR1 KGHSH, CDR2 LQKENI. The CDR3 consists of 12 residues. J lost 3 bases, V lost 6 bases, and 1 base had no gene match.

This clone was detected only a few times. The chain employs TRBV5-4 and TRBJ1-2, with D perhaps matching TRBD1 (6 bases). There are 15 residues in the CDR3. The germline CDR1 and CDR2 sequences are SGHNT and YYREEE (reference sequence). Trimming pared 2 bases from V and 0 bases from J, leaving 11 bases between. In nucleotides, the CDR3 is TGTGCCAGCAGCTTAGGACAGCCTGCTAACTATGGCTACACCTTC. The encoded protein is CASSLGQPANYGYTF.

This rearrangement joins TRBV15 to TRBJ2-7; TRBD2 matches at 7 bases. Trimming cost V 5 bases and J 2 bases; bases outside gene matches: 12. Germline V CDR1 and CDR2: LNHNV, YYDKDF (reference sequence). CDR3 length equals 16 residues. CDR3 in DNA: TGTGCCACCAGCGTTTCCCGGACTAGGACAACCTACGAGCAGTACTTC. It translates to CATSVSRTRTTYEQYF.

CDR3 in amino acids: CASTLGGGDTEAFF. The CDR3 DNA reads as TGTGCCAGCACCCTGGGGGGGGGTGACACTGAAGCTTTCTTT. The rearrangement joins TRBV6-5 to TRBJ1-1; D is possibly TRBD1 (5 bases). This CDR3 spans 14 amino acids. V lost 7 bases, J lost 3 bases, and 15 bases lay in between. CDR1 is MNHEY, CDR2 SVGAGI, per germline.

The chain combines TRBV28 with TRBJ1-1, with TRBD1 matching 8 bases. J was trimmed by 4 bases and V by 6 bases; bases with no gene match: 7. The germline gives CDR1 MDHEN, CDR2 SYDVKM. This CDR3 has 14 residues. DNA for the CDR3: TGTGCCAGCAGCCGACAGGGGTCCGGCACTGAAGCTTTCTTT. It is translated as CASSRQGSGTEAFF.

This clone was seen a single time. The V gene is TRBV6-1, the J gene TRBJ1-2; D possibly corresponds to TRBD1 (5 bases). V lost 2 bases to trimming and J lost 4 bases, with 11 bases between them. This CDR3 comprises 14 residues. The germline gives CDR1 MNHNS, CDR2 SASEGT. CDR3: CASSEKGALYGYTF. CDR3 DNA sequence: TGTGCCAGCAGTGAAAAAGGGGCCCTCTATGGCTACACCTTC.

The chain employs TRBV9 and TRBJ1-5; TRBD1 matches 8 bases. The trim removed 0 bases at V and 3 bases at J, leaving 5 bases unmatched. CDR1 and CDR2 from the germline V gene are SGDLS and YYNGEE. CDR3 size: 16 residues. Here the CDR3 reads CASSVGPGQANQPQHF. CDR3 in DNA: TGTGCCAGCAGCGTAGGACCGGGACAGGCCAATCAGCCCCAGCATTTT.

The gene calls are TRBV6-1 and TRBJ1-2; D ambiguous. Trimming left V 0 bases short and J 7 bases short, with 9 bases between. The germline CDR1 and CDR2 sequences are MNHNS and SASEGT. CDR3 length: 13 residues. The CDR3, as DNA: TGTGCCAGCAGTGAAGCTCCCCTCAGTGGCTACACCTTC. This codes for CASSEAPLSGYTF.

The gene calls are TRBV28 and TRBJ1-2; D remains unclear. There are 11 residues in the CDR3. The germline V gene has CDR1 MDHEN and CDR2 SYDVKM. V gave up 4 bases and J gave up 8 bases, with 8 bases separating them. CDR3 protein: CASSSGWGYTF. The CDR3 DNA reads TGTGCCAGCAGTTCGGGGTGGGGCTACACCTTC.

This chain joins TRBV19 and TRBJ2-7; 10 bases map to TRBD1. The CDR3 totals 15 residues. Germline CDR1 LNHDA, CDR2 SQIVND (reference sequence). V was pared by 1 base and J by 2 bases, with 2 bases of the junction left unmatched. CDR3 loop: CASSIGDRGAYEQYF. CDR3 coding DNA: TGTGCCAGTAGTATAGGGGACAGGGGAGCCTACGAGCAGTACTTC.

This chain connects TRBV19 to TRBJ2-2; TRBD1 matches 8 bases. CDR3 size: 15 residues. The germline V gene has CDR1 LNHDA and CDR2 SQIVND (reference sequence). V shed 7 bases and J 6 bases; nucleotides not matched to a gene: 10. The CDR3 protein is CASNLRTGMAGELFF. CDR3 DNA: TGTGCCAGTAACCTTCGGACAGGGATGGCCGGGGAGCTGTTTTTT.

This clone has a handful of counts. The chain combines TRBV6-5 with TRBJ2-2, with D possibly TRBD1 on 6 matching bases. The V and J ends lost 5 bases and 4 bases respectively, with 11 bases between them. The CDR3 consists of 14 residues. From germline, CDR1 is MNHEY and CDR2 SVGAGI. The CDR3 protein is CASSPDRATGELFF. For the CDR3, the DNA is TGTGCCAGCAGTCCGGACAGAGCCACCGGGGAGCTGTTTTTT.

The chain has TRBV7-9 and TRBJ2-1; TRBD2 is a possible D gene (6 bases). Trimming shortened V by 6 bases and J by 5 bases, and 14 bases separated the two germline ends. This CDR3 has 14 residues. Per germline, CDR1 SEHNR and CDR2 FQNEAQ (reference sequence). CDR3 nucleotide sequence: TGTGCCAGCAGAGGCGGGGCCCCACACAATGAGCAGTTCTTC. This sequence encodes CASRGGAPHNEQFF.

J is TRBJ1-2 and V is TRBV30; TRBD1 might be the D (5 bases). The V and J ends lost 4 bases and 3 bases respectively, with 12 bases between them. Germline V lookup: CDR1 GTSNPN, CDR2 SVGIG (reference sequence). CDR3 length: 13 amino acids. This CDR3 reads CAWTGDEDYGYTF. The CDR3 DNA follows: TGTGCCTGGACGGGGGATGAAGACTATGGCTACACCTTC.

The J gene is TRBJ2-7, the V gene TRBV11-2; the match to TRBD2 covers 7 bases. J was trimmed by 2 bases and V by 3 bases; bases with no gene match: 7. Germline-derived CDR1 and CDR2 are SGHAT and FQNNGV. This CDR3 has 15 amino acids. CDR3 protein: CASSFFAGVTYEQYF. CDR3 nucleotide sequence: TGTGCCAGCAGCTTCTTCGCGGGGGTTACCTACGAGCAGTACTTC.

This chain uses TRBV11-2 with TRBJ1-1; 11 positions match TRBD1. Germline trimming cut 1 base from V and 5 bases from J; bases unmatched to any gene: 15. Per the germline V gene, CDR1 is SGHAT and CDR2 is FQNNGV. The CDR3 runs 19 residues. The CDR3 DNA reads TGTGCCAGCAGCTTAGCACCCGGAGGACAGGGGGCTAAGGGGACTGAAGCTTTCTTT. Encoded protein: CASSLAPGGQGAKGTEAFF.